This T cell receptor beta chain was captured by sequencing in a study of blood T cell repertoires in COVID-19. Across the whole study: Samples of COVID-19 (acute and convalescent) were obtained from the United States, Italy and Spain.

V was pared by 4 bases and J by 7 bases, with 14 bases between. Per germline, CDR1 SGHRS and CDR2 YFSETQ. CDR3 length: 13 residues. TCRdb keeps only in-frame clones here, not all; method: immunoSEQ multiplex PCR. The sample holds roughly 280,000 clones, less than 85% seen once. The sequenced material came from peripheral blood. The J gene is TRBJ1-2, the V gene TRBV5-1; D is unresolved. The origin of this receptor is a man between 60 and 75 years old who had recovered from COVID-19. CDR3 residues: CASSPGISGGYTF. The CDR3 DNA reads TGCGCCAGCAGCCCCGGGATTTCTGGTGGCTACACCTTC.